This T cell receptor beta chain comes out of a study of spatial heterogeneity in lung cancer. At least ten counts were recorded for this clonotype. Its antigen is not identified. The germline CDR1 and CDR2 sequences are SGHNT and YYREEE (reference sequence). The V and J ends lost 4 bases and 3 bases respectively, with 14 bases between them. This CDR3 contains 14 residues. Regarding the study as a whole: At resection, ubiquitous expanded tumor TCRs appeared in blood more than at follow-up.

Time point indicated: sample taken at primary tumor resection. Each CDR3 protein gets one entry after TCRdb re-called the 5' RACE reads with MiXCR. The data show 20,000 to 25,000 distinct CDR3 sequences, with about 7.6% seen just once and approximately 15% held by the top ten. The material sequenced was PBMCs, taken at surgery. The J gene is TRBJ2-7, the V gene TRBV5-4, with a possible D match to TRBD2 (5 bases). The clonotype comes from a male donor with early-stage non-small cell lung cancer. CDR3 protein: CASSRGGEIYEQYF. The DNA of the CDR3 is TGTGCCAGCAGCCGAGGAGGAGAGATCTACGAGCAGTACTTC.